The entry that follows covers one T cell receptor beta chain sequence. Per the study methods: It was from reference gene primer amplification that nucleated cell counts were estimated. TCRdb's table, derived via immunoSEQ multiplex PCR, lists solely in-frame clones and lacks some. That table furnishes V, J and clone size, whereas the DNA furnished D and trimming. In the table there are 150,000 to 200,000 clones, roughly 90% of which are singletons. This sample is part of a study of blood T cell repertoires in COVID-19. Study context: Donors in the United States, Italy and Spain gave samples during acute or convalescent COVID-19.

Trimming removed 7 bases at V and 9 bases at J, with 16 bases between. Germline CDR1 reads MNHNY; CDR2 reads SVGAGI (reference sequence). The CDR3 is made up of 14 amino acids. V is TRBV6-6 and J is TRBJ1-6, with D possibly TRBD1 on 5 matching bases. Sequencing input: peripheral blood. The TCR was taken from a man in his sixties with acute or convalescent COVID-19. The CDR3 protein is CASTTGGSGSPLHF. The DNA of the CDR3 is TGTGCCAGCACTACCGGGGGGTCAGGTTCACCCCTCCACTTT.